A single sample gave rise to the 14 T cell receptor beta chains below, sequenced in a study of cytomegalovirus exposure and HLA in healthy donors. With 60 Vbeta and 13 Jbeta primers, the PCR was carried out. Assay: immunoSEQ multiplex PCR; the TCRdb copy retains only in-frame clones and omits some. The data contain some 120,000 clones, roughly two thirds of them singletons. Sequenced material: PBMCs. Every receptor here comes from a man between 25 and 39 years old in good health and CMV-seropositive.

CDR3 nucleotides: TGTGCCAGCAGACCGGGACAGGGGGACTACAATGAGCAGTTCTTC. This gives the protein CASRPGQGDYNEQFF. The J gene is TRBJ2-1, the V gene TRBV27; 11 nucleotides line up with TRBD1. Germline trimming cut 6 bases from V and 3 bases from J; bases unmatched to any gene: 4. This CDR3 spans 15 amino acids. Germline loops: CDR1 MNHEY, CDR2 SMNVEV (reference sequence).

This clone was observed a few times. The rearrangement joins TRBV6-1 to TRBJ2-7, with 7 bases matching TRBD1. The germline gives CDR1 MNHNS, CDR2 SASEGT. CDR3 length: 14 amino acids. V trimming: 1 base; J trimming: 5 bases; junction bases outside the gene matches: 5. The CDR3 is CASSEEEGQDEQYF. CDR3 sequence (DNA): TGTGCCAGCAGTGAAGAAGAAGGACAGGACGAGCAGTACTTC.

This chain connects TRBV6-6 to TRBJ1-2; TRBD1 might be the D (6 bases). CDR3 length: 16 amino acids. The V end was cut by 0 bases, the J end by 2 bases, with 13 bases between. The germline V gene encodes CDR1 MNHNY and CDR2 SVGAGI (reference sequence). DNA for the CDR3: TGTGCCAGCAGTTACTCGCCCAGTACAGGGAACTATGGCTACACCTTC. Translating gives CASSYSPSTGNYGYTF.

DNA of the CDR3: TGTGCCATCAGGCTCGCGGGAGAGGCCGATACGCAGTATTTT. The encoded protein is CAIRLAGEADTQYF. This chain links TRBV10-3 with TRBJ2-3; 7 bases align to TRBD2. The CDR3 has 14 residues. J lost 6 bases, V lost 6 bases, and 9 bases had no gene match. Germline V lookup: CDR1 ENHRY, CDR2 SYGVKD.

V usage is TRBV27 and J usage is TRBJ2-7, with a weak D call TRBD2 (6 bases). The germline CDR1 and CDR2 sequences are MNHEY and SMNVEV (reference sequence). The CDR3 contains 14 residues. Deletions cut 5 bases from V and 0 bases from J, with 11 bases between. The CDR3 loop is CASSRGISSYEQYF. The CDR3 DNA is TGTGCCAGCAGTCGCGGGATTAGCTCCTACGAGCAGTACTTC.

This chain uses TRBV28 with TRBJ1-2; D not certain. This CDR3 is 13 amino acids long. The ends were cut back, 5 bases at V and 0 bases at J, with 7 bases in the middle. Germline CDR1 MDHEN, CDR2 SYDVKM. CDR3 protein: CASSINSNYGYTF. In DNA, the CDR3 is TGTGCCAGCAGTATAAACTCTAACTATGGCTACACCTTC.

The chain carries TRBV18 and TRBJ2-1; TRBD1 matches 7 bases. The CDR3 consists of 13 residues. CDR1 KGHSH and CDR2 LQKENI come from the germline V gene. The V gene end was trimmed by 5 bases and the J gene end by 9 bases; junction bases not matched to a gene: 7. CDR3 sequence reads: CASSARTGGEQFF. CDR3 nucleotide sequence: TGTGCCAGCTCAGCAAGGACAGGAGGTGAGCAGTTCTTC.

This sequence joins TRBV27 and TRBJ1-1; the D gene is possibly TRBD1 (5 bases). V gave up 0 bases and J gave up 1 base, with 15 bases separating them. CDR3 size: 17 residues. Germline CDR1 reads MNHEY; CDR2 reads SMNVEV (reference sequence). Here the CDR3 DNA reads TGTGCCAGCAGTTTATCGTGGACGGTAAGGGGGAACACTGAAGCTTTCTTT. Translating gives CASSLSWTVRGNTEAFF.

This clone was recorded a few times. The chain carries TRBV10-2 and TRBJ2-7; weak D call: TRBD2 (5 bases). Trimming left V 7 bases short and J 3 bases short, with 19 bases between. The CDR3 sequence is 15 residues long. Germline CDR1 and CDR2: WSHSY and SAAADI. This CDR3 is CASTDGGGRYYEQYF. The CDR3 DNA reads TGCGCCAGCACCGACGGAGGAGGTCGGTACTACGAGCAGTACTTC.

This rearrangement joins TRBV4-1 to TRBJ2-1, with 10 nucleotides matching TRBD1. The CDR3 covers 17 residues. V trimming: 3 bases; J trimming: 5 bases; junction bases outside the gene matches: 10. CDR1 is MGHRA, CDR2 YSYEKL, per germline. CDR3 sequence: CASSQRQGALFHNEQFF. The CDR3 bases are TGCGCCAGCAGCCAGAGACAGGGGGCCTTGTTCCACAATGAGCAGTTCTTC.

The chain employs TRBV27 and TRBJ1-2; D is undetermined. The germline V gene encodes CDR1 MNHEY and CDR2 SMNVEV (reference sequence). This CDR3 is 13 amino acids long. Trimming left V 0 bases short and J 4 bases short, with 6 bases between. The CDR3 DNA follows: TGTGCCAGCAGTTTATCAGGAGGCTATGGCTACACCTTC. It specifies CASSLSGGYGYTF.

The V and J genes are TRBV9 and TRBJ2-1, with 7 nucleotides matching TRBD2. Germline V lookup: CDR1 SGDLS, CDR2 YYNGEE. This CDR3 is 14 amino acids long. The junction had 6 bases not matched to a gene; V was cut back by 4 bases and J by 5 bases. The CDR3 nucleotides are TGTGCCAGCAGCAGACGACTAGCAGACAATGAGCAGTTCTTC. This translates into CASSRRLADNEQFF.

The genes are TRBV4-3 and TRBJ2-7, with 9 nucleotides matching TRBD2. V lost 4 bases to trimming and J lost 4 bases; unmatched junction nucleotides: 11. Germline-derived CDR1 and CDR2 are LGHNA and YSLEER. This CDR3 contains 16 residues. The DNA for the CDR3 is TGCGCCAGCAGCCTGGCCGGGGCGGGAGGGCCATACGAGCAGTACTTC. As protein: CASSLAGAGGPYEQYF.

Concerning this clone: A read error may produce the germline difference seen at one junction end. The gene calls are TRBV7-7 and TRBJ2-7; 7 bases agree with TRBD2. Germline loops: CDR1 SSHAT, CDR2 FNYEAQ (reference sequence). The CDR3 is 14 amino acids. CDR3 in DNA: TGTGCTAGCAGCTTAGGGAGGGGATCCTACGAGCAGTACTTC. The encoded protein is CASSLGRGSYEQYF.